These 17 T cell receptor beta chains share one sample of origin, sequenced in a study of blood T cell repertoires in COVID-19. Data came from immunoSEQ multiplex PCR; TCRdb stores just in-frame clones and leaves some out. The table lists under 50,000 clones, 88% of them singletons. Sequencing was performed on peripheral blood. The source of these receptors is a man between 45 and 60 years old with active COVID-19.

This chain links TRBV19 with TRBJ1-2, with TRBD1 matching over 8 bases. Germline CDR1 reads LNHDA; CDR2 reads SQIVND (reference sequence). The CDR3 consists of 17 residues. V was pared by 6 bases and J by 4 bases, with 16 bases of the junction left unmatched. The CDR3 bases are TGTGCCAGTAGAATGGGGGCAGGGGGCGCCCGGACCTATGGCTACACCTTC. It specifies CASRMGAGGARTYGYTF.

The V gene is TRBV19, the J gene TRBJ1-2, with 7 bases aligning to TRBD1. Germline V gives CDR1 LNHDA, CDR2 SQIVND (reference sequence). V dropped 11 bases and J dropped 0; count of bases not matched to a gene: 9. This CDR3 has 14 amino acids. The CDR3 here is CAVGTDYSNYGYTF. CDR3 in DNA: TGTGCCGTCGGGACAGACTATTCTAACTATGGCTACACCTTC.

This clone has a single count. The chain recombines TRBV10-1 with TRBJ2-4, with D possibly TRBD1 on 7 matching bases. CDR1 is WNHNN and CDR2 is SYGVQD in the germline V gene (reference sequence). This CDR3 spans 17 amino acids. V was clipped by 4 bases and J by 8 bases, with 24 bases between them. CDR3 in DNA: TGCGCCAGCAGTGGTATTTACACAGGGGTATCGGGAGACATTCAGTACTTC. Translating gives CASSGIYTGVSGDIQYF.

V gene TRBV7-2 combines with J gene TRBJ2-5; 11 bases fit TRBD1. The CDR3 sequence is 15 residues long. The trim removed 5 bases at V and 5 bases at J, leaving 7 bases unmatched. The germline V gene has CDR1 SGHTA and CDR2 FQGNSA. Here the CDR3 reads CASSPRTGGAETQYF. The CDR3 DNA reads TGTGCCAGCAGCCCCCGGACAGGGGGCGCCGAGACCCAGTACTTC.

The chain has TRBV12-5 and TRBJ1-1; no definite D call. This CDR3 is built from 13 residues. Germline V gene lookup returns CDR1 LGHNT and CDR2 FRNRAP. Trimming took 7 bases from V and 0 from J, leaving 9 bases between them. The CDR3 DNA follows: TGTGCTAGTGATACTCCCATGAACACTGAAGCTTTCTTT. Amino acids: CASDTPMNTEAFF.

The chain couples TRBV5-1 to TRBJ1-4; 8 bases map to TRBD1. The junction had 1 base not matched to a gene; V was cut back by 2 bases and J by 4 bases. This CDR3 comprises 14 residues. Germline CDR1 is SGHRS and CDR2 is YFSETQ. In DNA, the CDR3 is TGCGCCAGCAGCTTAGACAGGGGTAATGAAAAACTGTTTTTT. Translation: CASSLDRGNEKLFF.

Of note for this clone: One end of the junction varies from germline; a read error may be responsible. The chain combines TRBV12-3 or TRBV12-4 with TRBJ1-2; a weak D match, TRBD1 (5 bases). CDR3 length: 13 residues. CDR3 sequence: CASSPMLQGGFVF. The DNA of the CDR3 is TGTGCCAGCAGTCCGATGTTGCAGGGAGGGTTTGTCTTC.

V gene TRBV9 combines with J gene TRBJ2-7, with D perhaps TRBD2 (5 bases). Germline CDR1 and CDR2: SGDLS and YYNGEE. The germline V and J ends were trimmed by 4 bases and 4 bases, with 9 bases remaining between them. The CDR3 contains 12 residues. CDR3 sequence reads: CASSSTGYEQYF. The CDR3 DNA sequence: TGTGCCAGCAGCTCCACGGGGTACGAGCAGTACTTC. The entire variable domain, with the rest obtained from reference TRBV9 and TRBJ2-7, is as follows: DSGVTQTPKHLITATGQRVTLRCSPRSGDLSVYWYQQSLDQGLQFLIQYYNGEERAKGNILERFSAQQFPDLHSELNLSSLELGDSALYFCASSSTGYEQYFGPGTRLTVT.

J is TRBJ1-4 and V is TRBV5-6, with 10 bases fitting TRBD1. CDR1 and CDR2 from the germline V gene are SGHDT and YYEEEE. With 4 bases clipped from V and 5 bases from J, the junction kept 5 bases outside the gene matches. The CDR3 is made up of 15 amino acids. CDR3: CASSGRTGGNEKLFF. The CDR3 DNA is TGTGCCAGCAGCGGGCGGACAGGGGGAAATGAAAAACTGTTTTTT.

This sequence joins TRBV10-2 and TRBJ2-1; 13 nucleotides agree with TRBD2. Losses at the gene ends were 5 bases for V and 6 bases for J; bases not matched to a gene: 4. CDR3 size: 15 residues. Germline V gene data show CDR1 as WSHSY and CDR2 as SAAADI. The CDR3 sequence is CASSIGLAGANEQFF. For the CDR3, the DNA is TGCGCCAGCAGTATTGGACTAGCGGGGGCCAATGAGCAGTTCTTC.

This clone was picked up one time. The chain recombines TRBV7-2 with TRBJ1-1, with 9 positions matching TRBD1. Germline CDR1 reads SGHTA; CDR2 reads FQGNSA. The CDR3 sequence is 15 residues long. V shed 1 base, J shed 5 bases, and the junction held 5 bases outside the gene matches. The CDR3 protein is CASSLGGQGLTEAFF. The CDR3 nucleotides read TGTGCCAGCAGCTTAGGGGGACAGGGTCTTACTGAAGCTTTCTTT.

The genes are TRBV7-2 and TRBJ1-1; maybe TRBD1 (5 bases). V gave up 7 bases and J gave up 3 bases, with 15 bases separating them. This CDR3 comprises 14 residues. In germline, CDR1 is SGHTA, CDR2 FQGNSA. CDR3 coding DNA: TGTGCCAGCAACCGCCGGTCAGGGCACACTGAAGCTTTCTTT. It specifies CASNRRSGHTEAFF. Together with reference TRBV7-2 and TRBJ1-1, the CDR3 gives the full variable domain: GAGVSQSPSNKVTEKGKDVELRCDPISGHTALYWYRQSLGQGLEFLIYFQGNSAPDKSGLPSDRFSAERTGGSVSTLTIQRTQQEDSAVYLCASNRRSGHTEAFFGQGTRLTVV.

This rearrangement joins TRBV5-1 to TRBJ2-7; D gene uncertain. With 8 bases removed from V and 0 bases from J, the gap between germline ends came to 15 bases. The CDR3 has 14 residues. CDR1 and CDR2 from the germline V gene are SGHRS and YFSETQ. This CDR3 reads CASERGGDSYEQYF. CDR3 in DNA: TGCGCCAGTGAGCGCGGCGGCGACTCCTACGAGCAGTACTTC.

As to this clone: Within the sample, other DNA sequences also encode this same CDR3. The CDR3 DNA follows: TGTGCCAGCAGCTCGGGACAGGGGCAAGAGACCCAGTACTTC. Translating it yields CASSSGQGQETQYF. This chain connects TRBV5-4 to TRBJ2-5, with 10 bases fitting TRBD1. V lost 3 bases to trimming and J lost 2 bases; unmatched junction nucleotides: 1. This CDR3 contains 14 residues. The germline gives CDR1 SGHNT, CDR2 YYREEE (reference sequence).

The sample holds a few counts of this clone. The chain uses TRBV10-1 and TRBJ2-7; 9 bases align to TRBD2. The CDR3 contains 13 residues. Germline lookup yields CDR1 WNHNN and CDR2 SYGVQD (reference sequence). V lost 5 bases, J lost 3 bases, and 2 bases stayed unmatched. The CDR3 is CASSQTSGYEQYF. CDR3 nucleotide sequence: TGCGCCAGCAGTCAGACTAGCGGCTACGAGCAGTACTTC.

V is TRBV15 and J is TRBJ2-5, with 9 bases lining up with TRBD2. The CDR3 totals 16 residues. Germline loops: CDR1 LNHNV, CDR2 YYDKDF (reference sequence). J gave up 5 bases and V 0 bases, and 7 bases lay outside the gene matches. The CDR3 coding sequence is TGTGCCACCAGCAGAGATGGGGTAGCGGGAGAGGAGACCCAGTACTTC. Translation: CATSRDGVAGEETQYF.

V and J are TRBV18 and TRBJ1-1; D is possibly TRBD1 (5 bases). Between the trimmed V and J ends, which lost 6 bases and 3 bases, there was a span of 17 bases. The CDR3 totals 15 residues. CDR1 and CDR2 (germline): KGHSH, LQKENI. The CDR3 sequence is CASSRWGRVYTEAFF. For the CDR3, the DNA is TGTGCCAGCTCTCGCTGGGGCAGAGTATACACTGAAGCTTTCTTT.